This T cell receptor beta chain was profiled in a study of T cells in Graves' hyperthyroidism and ophthalmopathy. Amplification of TCR beta CDR3 regions used RNA as the template. A set of HTBI primers served as the primers for a first-round RT-PCR of the TCR CDR3. TCRdb called the multiplex PCR reads again in MiXCR, with one record for every CDR3 protein. The repertoire holds 360,000 or so distinct CDR3 sequences, with approximately 18% as singletons. The germline V gene encodes CDR1 GTSNPN and CDR2 SVGIG (reference sequence). Trimming removed 5 bases at V and 3 bases at J, with 11 bases between. CDR3 length: 13 amino acids. Points from the study as a whole: Ophthalmopathy was identified by the model a median roughly 6.5 months ahead of onset.

In this sample, this clonotype turned up many times. What it binds is unknown. The genes are TRBV30 and TRBJ1-3; D is perhaps TRBD1 (6 bases). The TCR originated in a woman between 40 and 55 years old with Graves' ophthalmopathy. Sequenced: blood. This CDR3 reads CAWVRTDGNTIYF. In DNA form, the CDR3 reads TGTGCCTGGGTGCGGACAGATGGAAACACCATATATTTT.